This TCR beta chain originates from a study of T cells in tumors after PD-1 blockade. Study information: Patients had no prior checkpoint blockade, systemic immunosuppressants, or anti-cancer therapy within 4 weeks.

The table came from immunoSEQ multiplex PCR; TCRdb's copy has only in-frame clones and leaves some out. The sample carries 9,500 to 15,000 clones, 60% to 70% recorded once. This CDR3 spans 17 amino acids. Germline CDR1 MNHNS, CDR2 SASEGT. J lost 4 bases, V lost 4 bases, and 15 bases had no gene match. Template: tumor biopsy or peripheral blood genomic DNA, roughly 550-6,004 ng per sample. This clone is deemed medium-sized. The TCR was taken from a human donor with basal cell carcinoma. The rearrangement links TRBV6-1 to TRBJ2-7, with 8 nucleotides matching TRBD2. The sequencing used tumor tissue, collected before anti-PD-1 treatment. This CDR3 is CASSVGLSAGERYEQYF. The DNA of the CDR3 is TGTGCCAGCAGTGTAGGCCTCTCAGCGGGAGAGAGGTACGAGCAGTACTTC.